The 32 T cell receptor beta chains given below trace back to one sample, sequenced in a study of shared T cell receptors in the human thymus. Clones were sequenced by immunoSEQ multiplex PCR, and TCRdb holds only the in-frame ones, with some missing. This sample yields almost 550,000 clones, of which roughly 74% are seen a single time; around 0.013% belongs to the top ten. These records were also assigned to another study, of human thymus T cells.

The specimen was thymocytes. The receptors were sampled from a boy in the first two years of life with a congenital heart defect.

The chain couples TRBV15 to TRBJ1-1; TRBD1 might be the D (5 bases). The ends were cut back, 6 bases at V and 0 bases at J, with 17 bases in the middle. Looked up from germline, CDR1 is LNHNV and CDR2 is YYDKDF (reference sequence). The CDR3 loop spans 16 amino acids. The chain's CDR3 is CATSPYWGGLNTEAFF. The DNA for the CDR3 is TGTGCCACCAGTCCCTATTGGGGGGGATTGAACACTGAAGCTTTCTTT. Full variable domain (remainder filled in from reference TRBV15 and TRBJ1-1): DAMVIQNPRYQVTQFGKPVTLSCSQTLNHNVMYWYQQKSSQAPKLLFHYYDKDFNNEADTPDNFQSRRPNTSFCFLDIRSPGLGDTAMYLCATSPYWGGLNTEAFFGQGTRLTVV.

The chain uses TRBV10-2 and TRBJ2-3, with D perhaps TRBD2 (6 bases). Germline CDR1 is WSHSY and CDR2 is SAAADI. The CDR3 sequence is 14 residues long. V was cut by 6 bases and J by 2 bases, with 12 bases left in between. The CDR3 nucleotides read TGCGCCAGCAGGCCCGGCGGGACCACAGATACGCAGTATTTT. Translation gives CASRPGGTTDTQYF.

This chain uses TRBV4-3 with TRBJ2-3, with D unresolved. V lost 0 bases and J lost 0, with 10 bases in between. Germline V gene lookup returns CDR1 LGHNA and CDR2 YSLEER. The length of the CDR3 is 16 residues. The chain's CDR3 is CASSQDPQSSTDTQYF. Written as DNA, the CDR3 is TGCGCCAGCAGCCAAGATCCCCAGTCTAGCACAGATACGCAGTATTTT.

The rearrangement joins TRBV4-1 to TRBJ2-3; TRBD2 agrees at 8 bases. The V gene end was trimmed by 0 bases and the J gene end by 0 bases; junction bases not matched to a gene: 5. This CDR3 is 17 amino acids long. Germline V gene lookup returns CDR1 MGHRA and CDR2 YSYEKL. The CDR3 sequence is CASSQEESSGSTDTQYF. CDR3 bases: TGCGCCAGCAGCCAAGAGGAATCTAGCGGGAGCACAGATACGCAGTATTTT.

This clone was picked up one time. The V and J genes are TRBV4-3 and TRBJ2-3; D is unclear. Germline V gene data show CDR1 as LGHNA and CDR2 as YSLEER. CDR3 size: 13 residues. The germline V and J ends were trimmed by 4 bases and 4 bases, with 9 bases remaining between them. This chain's CDR3 is CASSRLNADTQYF. The DNA for the CDR3 is TGCGCCAGCAGCCGCCTAAACGCAGATACGCAGTATTTT.

This clone was observed a few times. This chain links TRBV28 with TRBJ2-4; 8 bases line up with TRBD2. The CDR3 is 15 residues long. Germline CDR1 is MDHEN and CDR2 is SYDVKM. With V trimmed by 6 bases and J by 3 bases, 7 bases remained unmatched. The CDR3 reads CASRPTGGYKNIQYF. Here the CDR3 DNA reads TGTGCCAGCAGGCCCACGGGGGGGTACAAAAACATTCAGTACTTC.

This chain joins TRBV9 and TRBJ2-3; no firm D call. Germline CDR1 reads SGDLS; CDR2 reads YYNGEE. The CDR3 has 14 amino acids. The germline V and J ends were trimmed by 0 bases and 6 bases, with 11 bases remaining between them. The CDR3 DNA sequence: TGTGCCAGCAGCGTAGAATCAAACTGGGATACGCAGTATTTT. Amino acid sequence: CASSVESNWDTQYF.

This rearrangement joins TRBV5-1 to TRBJ2-7, with 10 positions matching TRBD2. With V trimmed by 4 bases and J by 2 bases, 15 bases remained unmatched. CDR1 and CDR2 from the germline V gene are SGHRS and YFSETQ. CDR3 length: 18 amino acids. The CDR3: CASSGKGGASGGAYEQYF. The CDR3 DNA is TGCGCCAGCAGCGGGAAGGGGGGTGCTAGCGGGGGTGCCTACGAGCAGTACTTC.

In this sample, this clone turned up a few times. The gene calls are TRBV6-5 and TRBJ1-5; D possibly corresponds to TRBD1 (5 bases). Trimming removed 6 bases at V and 7 bases at J, with 13 bases between. The CDR3 consists of 13 residues. Germline values: CDR1 MNHEY, CDR2 SVGAGI. CDR3 sequence reads: CASSLGGGQPQHF. Written as DNA, the CDR3 is TGTGCCAGCAGCCTGGGGGGGGGACAGCCCCAGCATTTT.

In this sample, this clone turned up once. The genes are TRBV25-1 and TRBJ2-1; D ambiguous. CDR3 length: 11 residues. Trimming stripped 5 bases from V and 4 bases from J, with 3 bases between. Germline V lookup: CDR1 MGHDK, CDR2 SYGVNS. The CDR3 here is CASSSYNEQFF. As DNA, the CDR3 is TGTGCCAGCAGTTCTTACAATGAGCAGTTCTTC.

J is TRBJ2-3 and V is TRBV4-1; TRBD2 matches 7 bases. V trimming: 1 base; J trimming: 4 bases; junction bases outside the gene matches: 20. CDR3 length equals 20 residues. The germline gives CDR1 MGHRA, CDR2 YSYEKL. The CDR3 bases are TGCGCCAGCAGCCAAGGTCCCCTATTGCGGGACTATCAGCGGCCAGATACGCAGTATTTT. Protein product: CASSQGPLLRDYQRPDTQYF.

This chain links TRBV21-1 with TRBJ2-7; TRBD2 is the table's D call and was not checked against the DNA. TRBV21-1 is a recognized pseudogene. The CDR3 spans 18 residues. CDR3 sequence: CASSKPAGTSGGYYEQYF. For the CDR3, the DNA is TGTGCCAGCAGCAAACCCGCCGGGACTAGCGGGGGATACTACGAGCAGTACTTC.

This clone was seen more than once but under ten times. This chain uses TRBV6-5 with TRBJ2-1; D gene unclear. Germline assignment: CDR1 MNHEY and CDR2 SVGAGI. V gave up 5 bases and J gave up 8 bases, with 7 bases separating them. The CDR3 is made up of 11 amino acids. In nucleotides, the CDR3 is TGTGCCAGCAGTATAGAGGATGAGCAGTTCTTC. It specifies CASSIEDEQFF.

The rearrangement joins TRBV18 to TRBJ2-1; possible D gene TRBD2, 6 bases. The germline V gene has CDR1 KGHSH and CDR2 LQKENI. The CDR3 has 16 amino acids. Trimming took 4 bases from V and 2 from J, leaving 15 bases between them. This CDR3 reads CASSRGGMFPYNEQFF. As DNA, the CDR3 is TGTGCCAGCTCACGGGGCGGGATGTTTCCCTACAATGAGCAGTTCTTC.

The V gene is TRBV11-2, the J gene TRBJ2-3; D call uncertain. CDR3 length: 12 residues. CDR1 and CDR2 from the germline V gene are SGHAT and FQNNGV. V was pared by 5 bases and J by 4 bases, with 7 bases between. The CDR3: CASSPPSDTQYF. In DNA, the CDR3 is TGTGCCAGCAGCCCCCCCTCAGATACGCAGTATTTT.

The chain employs TRBV11-2 and TRBJ1-2; 12 bases map to TRBD1. Germline V lookup: CDR1 SGHAT, CDR2 FQNNGV. V dropped 7 bases and J dropped 7; count of bases not matched to a gene: 16. The CDR3 has 17 amino acids. The CDR3 region is CASISGTGGLFKGGYTF. In DNA form, the CDR3 reads TGTGCCAGCATTTCCGGGACAGGGGGCCTCTTCAAGGGTGGCTACACCTTC.

This clone was counted only a few times. The chain uses TRBV28 and TRBJ1-3; possibly TRBD1 for D (5 bases). CDR3 length equals 13 residues. In germline, CDR1 is MDHEN, CDR2 SYDVKM. V lost 6 bases and J lost 4, with 10 bases in between. The CDR3 loop is CASSRRQGNTIYF. In nucleotides, the CDR3 is TGTGCCAGCAGCCGCCGACAGGGAAACACCATATATTTT.

The chain links TRBV11-2 to TRBJ1-5; the D gene is possibly TRBD1 (5 bases). Germline CDR1 SGHAT, CDR2 FQNNGV. The length of the CDR3 is 13 residues. V was pared by 5 bases and J by 0 bases, with 5 bases between. CDR3 sequence (DNA): TGTGCCAGCAGCAGGGGTAGCAATCAGCCCCAGCATTTT. Amino acids: CASSRGSNQPQHF.

This sequence joins TRBV4-1 and TRBJ1-2; 7 positions match TRBD1. With V trimmed by 4 bases and J by 8 bases, 4 bases remained unmatched. This CDR3 is 12 amino acids long. Germline CDR1 is MGHRA and CDR2 is YSYEKL. The CDR3 sequence is CASSPQGGGYTF. In DNA, the CDR3 is TGCGCCAGCAGCCCGCAGGGGGGAGGCTACACCTTC.

V and J are TRBV27 and TRBJ2-1, with D perhaps matching TRBD2 (6 bases). Looked up from germline, CDR1 is MNHEY and CDR2 is SMNVEV (reference sequence). This CDR3 has 16 residues. V was shortened by 6 bases and J by 4 bases, with 19 bases between the two germline ends. This CDR3 is CASRRSGGTEYNEQFF. CDR3 coding DNA: TGTGCCAGCAGACGAAGCGGCGGGACTGAATACAATGAGCAGTTCTTC.

This chain joins TRBV4-3 and TRBJ1-2; 7 bases align to TRBD1. Germline CDR1 LGHNA, CDR2 YSLEER. V was clipped by 6 bases and J by 4 bases; unmatched bases: 11. The CDR3 contains 15 residues. The CDR3 loop is CASSPDRTATYGYTF. CDR3 DNA sequence: TGCGCCAGCAGTCCGGACAGGACCGCCACCTATGGCTACACCTTC.

This rearrangement joins TRBV11-3 to TRBJ2-1; 7 bases line up with TRBD2. The CDR3 runs 14 residues. V lost 2 bases and J lost 6; bases outside the gene matches: 4. CDR1 SGHNT and CDR2 YENEEA come from the germline V gene. The CDR3 sequence is CASSLRSSGNEQFF. CDR3 bases: TGTGCCAGCAGCTTAAGGTCTAGCGGCAATGAGCAGTTCTTC.

The V gene is TRBV7-9, the J gene TRBJ1-5, with 8 bases identical to TRBD1. Germline loops: CDR1 SEHNR, CDR2 FQNEAQ (reference sequence). Germline trimming cut 6 bases from V and 5 bases from J; bases unmatched to any gene: 9. This CDR3 is 15 amino acids long. The CDR3 DNA reads as TGTGCCAGCAGTACGGGACAGGACATTGATCAGCCCCAGCATTTT. It encodes CASSTGQDIDQPQHF.

The genes are TRBV5-1 and TRBJ1-1; tentative D call: TRBD1 (5 bases). CDR1 SGHRS and CDR2 YFSETQ come from the germline V gene. This CDR3 is 20 amino acids long. Trimming removed 0 bases from V and 0 bases from J, with 24 bases in between. CDR3 in amino acids: CASSLDAEGRTVLVNTEAFF. As DNA, the CDR3 is TGCGCCAGCAGCTTGGACGCGGAGGGGCGCACGGTTTTAGTGAACACTGAAGCTTTCTTT.

This clone was observed a single time. The gene calls are TRBV7-6 and TRBJ1-3; D possibly corresponds to TRBD1 (5 bases). The germline gives CDR1 SGHVS, CDR2 FNYEAQ. The length of the CDR3 is 16 residues. The V end lost 5 bases, the J end lost 0 bases, and 14 bases lay between the germline ends. CDR3 region: CASSRRIRDSGNTIYF. DNA of the CDR3: TGTGCCAGCAGCCGGCGCATCAGGGACTCTGGAAACACCATATATTTT.

The genes are TRBV5-1 and TRBJ2-1, with TRBD2 matching over 10 bases. The trim removed 4 bases at V and 2 bases at J, leaving 21 bases unmatched. Germline assignment: CDR1 SGHRS and CDR2 YFSETQ. The CDR3 loop spans 21 amino acids. CDR3 sequence (DNA): TGCGCCAGCAGCCTGAGGAACCCGGGACTAGCGCGAGTGAACACCTACAATGAGCAGTTCTTC. Translated: CASSLRNPGLARVNTYNEQFF.

The chain links TRBV27 to TRBJ2-3; 10 bases agree with TRBD1. This CDR3 has 16 amino acids. Per germline, CDR1 MNHEY and CDR2 SMNVEV (reference sequence). The V gene end was trimmed by 2 bases and the J gene end by 5 bases; junction bases not matched to a gene: 7. CDR3 DNA: TGTGCCAGCAGTTTAACCGGGACAGGGGTGGGAGATACGCAGTATTTT. Translated, it gives CASSLTGTGVGDTQYF.

The chain links TRBV7-9 to TRBJ2-1; possible D gene TRBD2, 5 bases. The germline gives CDR1 SEHNR, CDR2 FQNEAQ (reference sequence). The ends were cut back, 9 bases at V and 7 bases at J, with 7 bases in the middle. The CDR3 totals 10 residues. This chain's CDR3 is CARIANEQFF. The CDR3 DNA follows: TGTGCCAGGATAGCGAATGAGCAGTTCTTC.

This clone appeared a few times. The rearrangement joins TRBV19 to TRBJ1-3; no definite D call. Deletions cut 6 bases from V and 0 bases from J, with 15 bases between. Germline loops: CDR1 LNHDA, CDR2 SQIVND (reference sequence). The CDR3 has 16 amino acids. The CDR3 region is CASSSSRLFSGNTIYF. CDR3 sequence (DNA): TGTGCCAGTAGCTCCTCCCGACTGTTCTCTGGAAACACCATATATTTT.

This clone was found once. The V and J genes are TRBV4-3 and TRBJ1-2, with D unclear. Germline-derived CDR1 and CDR2 are LGHNA and YSLEER. The V end was cut by 0 bases, the J end by 4 bases, with 15 bases between. The CDR3 consists of 16 residues. Written as DNA, the CDR3 is TGCGCCAGCAGCCAAGAGCGGGAGAGCCGTCCCTATGGCTACACCTTC. The encoded protein is CASSQERESRPYGYTF.

The genes are TRBV30 and TRBJ1-2; D possibly corresponds to TRBD1 (5 bases). Looked up from germline, CDR1 is GTSNPN and CDR2 is SVGIG (reference sequence). The CDR3 contains 13 residues. The ends were cut back, 2 bases at V and 3 bases at J, with 10 bases in the middle. In DNA, the CDR3 is TGTGCCTGGAGTACCGACAGAGACTATGGCTACACCTTC. As protein: CAWSTDRDYGYTF.

The chain links TRBV28 to TRBJ1-5; D uncertain. CDR3 length: 16 residues. Germline V CDR1 and CDR2: MDHEN, SYDVKM. Trimming left V 0 bases short and J 2 bases short, with 11 bases between. The chain's CDR3 is CASSLCSGCGNQPQHF. The DNA of the CDR3 is TGTGCCAGCAGTTTATGTTCGGGTTGTGGCAATCAGCCCCAGCATTTT.